This is a list of T cell receptor beta chains from one sample in a study of T-cell reconstitution after alpha-beta-depleted transplantation in children. TCRdb reanalysed the PCR reads using MiXCR and keeps one entry per CDR3 protein. Here the sample spans around 600,000 distinct CDR3 sequences, around a sixth being singletons. The sample in question was PBMCs from the stem cell graft donor, obtained from the stem cell graft. All receptors derive from a human donor who donated a stem cell graft to a child with acute myeloid leukemia. Each CDR3 is given without its conserved first and last residue. A D gene is named only where the DNA matches it firmly.

TRBJ2-3 | TRBV12-3/TRBV12-4 | TRBD1 | ASTARQGITDTQY
TRBJ2-3 | TRBV20-1 | TRBD2 | SARAPGLAVDTQY
TRBJ1-1 | TRBV11-2 | NA | ASSTRQAEAF
TRBJ1-6 | TRBV12-3/TRBV12-4 | NA | ASRRQASSSYNSPLH
TRBJ1-6 | TRBV20-1 | NA | SGNYRTEDSPLH
TRBJ2-5 | TRBV20-1 | NA | SALGQETQY
TRBJ2-3 | TRBV24-1 | TRBD1 | ATSDIPTDRGTGDTQY
TRBJ2-1 | TRBV7-2 | NA | ASSFGALEQF
TRBJ2-1 | TRBV12-3/TRBV12-4 | NA | ASRRDSSNEQF
TRBJ2-1 | TRBV7-2 | NA | ASSPRDRFNEQF
TRBJ1-5 | TRBV20-1 | NA | SALSDTNQPQH
TRBJ1-5 | TRBV7-9 | NA | ASGQYGDQPQH
TRBJ2-7 | TRBV7-2 | NA | ASSLWGDSTQQY
TRBJ2-1 | TRBV12-3/TRBV12-4 | TRBD1 | ASRGTGWDGGSYNEQF
TRBJ1-5 | TRBV10-3 | NA | AISATGSGQPQH
TRBJ2-5 | TRBV4-1 | NA | ASSQATRRETQY